Below are 5 T cell receptor beta chains sequenced from a single sample in a study of Ad26.COV2.S vaccination and SARS-CoV-2 variants. Assay: immunoSEQ multiplex PCR; the TCRdb copy retains only in-frame clones and omits some. This sample carries about 470,000 clones, about 90% of them seen once, and the ten largest clones take approximately 4.5%. As to treatment: roughly 19 received Ad26.COV2.S at low or high dose, single or two shots; five or six received placebo; per-sample allocation not given. Samples came from day 63 after the first vaccine or placebo injection. Here the sequenced sample was peripheral blood, taken in a trial of Ad26.COV2.S vaccine versus placebo. All receptors derive from a person between 18 and 60 years old who received the Ad26.COV2.S COVID-19 vaccine or a placebo.

V and J are TRBV3-1 (or the pseudogene TRBV3-2) and TRBJ1-1, with D uncertain. Germline V gene data show CDR1 as LGHDT and CDR2 as YNNKEL (reference sequence). The CDR3 is 15 amino acids. Trimming stripped 4 bases from V and 0 bases from J, with 12 bases between. The CDR3 DNA sequence: TGTGCCAGCAGCCCTTGGACGGCGTTGAACACTGAAGCTTTCTTT. Its protein is CASSPWTALNTEAFF.

This chain joins TRBV7-3 and TRBJ2-3, with 7 bases lining up with TRBD1. Germline V gene sequence: CDR1 SGHTA, CDR2 FQGTGA. This CDR3 is 15 amino acids long. V dropped 4 bases and J dropped 0; count of bases not matched to a gene: 4. The DNA for the CDR3 is TGTGCCAGCAGCTCCGACAGGGCTAGCACAGATACGCAGTATTTT. Translating it yields CASSSDRASTDTQYF.

The chain employs TRBV5-4 and TRBJ1-2, with D perhaps TRBD1 (6 bases). This CDR3 contains 16 residues. Germline CDR1 SGHNT, CDR2 YYREEE (reference sequence). V lost 4 bases to trimming and J lost 4 bases, with 20 bases between them. The CDR3 DNA is TGTGCCAGCAGCCATAATTCTCAGGGGCGCGGCTATGGCTACACCTTC. It translates to CASSHNSQGRGYGYTF.

The chain recombines TRBV10-3 with TRBJ1-6; D ambiguous. Per germline, CDR1 ENHRY and CDR2 SYGVKD. The CDR3 totals 16 residues. V shed 0 bases and J shed 5 bases, with 11 bases lying between them. The CDR3 sequence: CAISESARANNSPLHF. CDR3 DNA: TGTGCCATCAGTGAGTCAGCCAGAGCCAATAATTCACCCCTCCACTTT.

This clone has just one count. V gene TRBV9 combines with J gene TRBJ1-1; D is possibly TRBD1 (5 bases). The germline V gene encodes CDR1 SGDLS and CDR2 YYNGEE. The CDR3 extends over 15 amino acids. V lost 0 bases and J lost 3, with 12 bases in between. The CDR3, as DNA: TGTGCCAGCAGCGTAGGTCCGGGGGGACACACTGAAGCTTTCTTT. It codes for CASSVGPGGHTEAFF.